This T cell receptor (beta chain) was retrieved from a study of monozygotic twins with inflammatory bowel disease. TCRdb reprocessed the 5' RACE reads; each CDR3 protein has one entry and no DNA is given. In all, the sample yields some 200,000 distinct CDR3 sequences. The CDR3 is made up of 17 amino acids. Germline-derived CDR1 and CDR2 are SGHTA and FQGNSA. Material for sequencing was blood. The sequence was obtained from a human donor with ulcerative colitis or Crohn's disease, or a healthy co-twin of an affected twin (not recorded which). The gene calls are TRBV7-2 and TRBJ2-1; the TCRdb D gene call, TRBD2, has no DNA to confirm it. Here the CDR3 reads CASSSTSGGGSYNEQFF.